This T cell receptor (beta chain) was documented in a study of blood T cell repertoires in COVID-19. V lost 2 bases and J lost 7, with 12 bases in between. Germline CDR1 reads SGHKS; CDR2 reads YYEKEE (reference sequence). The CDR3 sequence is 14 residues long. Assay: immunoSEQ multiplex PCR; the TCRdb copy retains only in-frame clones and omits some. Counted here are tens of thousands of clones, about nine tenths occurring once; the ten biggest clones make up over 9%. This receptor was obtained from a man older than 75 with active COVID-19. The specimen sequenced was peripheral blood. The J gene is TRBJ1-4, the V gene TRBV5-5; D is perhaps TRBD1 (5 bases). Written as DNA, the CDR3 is TGTGCCAGCAGCTTCGTTTATAGGGGTGAAAAACTGTTTTTT. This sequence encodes CASSFVYRGEKLFF.